What follows are 30 T cell receptor beta chains derived from one specimen sequenced in a study of blood T cell repertoires in COVID-19. Using immunoSEQ multiplex PCR, the repertoire was profiled, and TCRdb retains in-frame clones only, with some absent. The sample holds approximately 81,000 clones, roughly four fifths seen once. The source material was peripheral blood. Receptors were obtained from a human donor in a cohort sampled during active COVID-19.

V gene TRBV3-1 (or the pseudogene TRBV3-2) combines with J gene TRBJ1-5, with a tentative D call TRBD1 (6 bases). Trimming removed 4 bases at V and 1 base at J, with 8 bases between. Germline CDR1 reads LGHDT; CDR2 reads YNNKEL (reference sequence). This CDR3 contains 14 residues. DNA of the CDR3: TGTGCCAGCAGCCCCAGGGGAAGCAATCAGCCCCAGCATTTT. Translation gives CASSPRGSNQPQHF.

This clone was seen once. This rearrangement joins TRBV15 to TRBJ1-2; maybe TRBD1 (5 bases). V was trimmed by 1 base and J by 6 bases, leaving 15 bases between them. The CDR3 totals 15 residues. The germline V gene has CDR1 LNHNV and CDR2 YYDKDF (reference sequence). CDR3 loop: CATSRAPGVGNGYTF. In DNA, the CDR3 is TGTGCCACCAGCAGAGCTCCGGGGGTGGGGAATGGCTACACCTTC. Full variable domain (missing parts from reference TRBV15 and TRBJ1-2): DAMVIQNPRYQVTQFGKPVTLSCSQTLNHNVMYWYQQKSSQAPKLLFHYYDKDFNNEADTPDNFQSRRPNTSFCFLDIRSPGLGDTAMYLCATSRAPGVGNGYTFGSGTRLTVV.

This clone is a singleton in its sample. The rearrangement links TRBV15 to TRBJ1-1; TRBD1 matches 8 bases. The CDR3 length is 15 residues. Trimming cost V 1 base and J 1 base; bases outside gene matches: 2. CDR1 and CDR2 from the germline V gene are LNHNV and YYDKDF (reference sequence). Here the CDR3 DNA reads TGTGCCACCAGCAGAGTAGGACAGGGGAACACTGAAGCTTTCTTT. Its translation: CATSRVGQGNTEAFF.

V is TRBV2 and J is TRBJ1-5; 9 bases fit TRBD1. The CDR3 runs 15 residues. Trimming removed 7 bases from V and 0 bases from J; junction bases left unmatched: 4. Germline loops: CDR1 SNHLY, CDR2 FYNNEI. The CDR3 here is CASMGGQGSNQPQHF. The CDR3 coding sequence is TGTGCCAGCATGGGGGGACAGGGTAGCAATCAGCCCCAGCATTTT.

The chain recombines TRBV5-8 with TRBJ1-1, with 8 positions matching TRBD1. Trimming took 1 base from V and 1 from J; bases not matched to a gene: 12. The CDR3 length is 18 residues. CDR1 and CDR2 from the germline V gene are SGHTS and YDEGEE. DNA of the CDR3: TGTGCCAGCAGCTTGTACGGCCAGGGGGCCGGAGCGAACACTGAAGCTTTCTTT. Translating gives CASSLYGQGAGANTEAFF.

This clone has a handful of counts. This rearrangement joins TRBV5-1 to TRBJ2-2; D not certain. V was cut by 4 bases and J by 7 bases, with 26 bases left in between. This CDR3 comprises 18 residues. The germline CDR1 and CDR2 sequences are SGHRS and YFSETQ. The CDR3 reads CASSLPTGSPLSVGELFF. The CDR3 DNA is TGCGCCAGCAGCCTTCCGACGGGTTCCCCCCTTTCCGTCGGGGAGCTGTTTTTT.

This rearrangement joins TRBV13 to TRBJ2-5; 9 nucleotides agree with TRBD2. Germline V gives CDR1 PRHDT, CDR2 FYEKMQ (reference sequence). J was trimmed by 5 bases and V by 5 bases; bases with no gene match: 9. The CDR3 has 15 residues. CDR3 sequence reads: CASSLRAGGGETQYF. CDR3 bases: TGTGCCAGCAGCCTACGAGCGGGGGGCGGGGAGACCCAGTACTTC.

The gene calls are TRBV2 and TRBJ1-6; TRBD1 matches at 9 bases. CDR1 and CDR2 (germline): SNHLY, FYNNEI. The V segment lost 6 bases and the J segment 9 bases; nucleotides outside the gene matches: 6. The CDR3 runs 14 residues. CDR3 in DNA: TGTGCCAGCAGATCCGGGACAGGGACTTCACCCCTCCACTTT. Amino acid sequence: CASRSGTGTSPLHF.

This chain joins TRBV7-3 and TRBJ2-6; 7 bases are shared with TRBD1. The CDR3 runs 16 residues. Germline V gene sequence: CDR1 SGHTA, CDR2 FQGTGA. The junction had 5 bases not matched to a gene; V was cut back by 5 bases and J by 1 base. In DNA, the CDR3 is TGTGCCAGCAGCGACAACAGGGGATCTGGGGCCAACGTCCTGACTTTC. Protein: CASSDNRGSGANVLTF.

The gene calls are TRBV25-1 and TRBJ1-4; TRBD1 matches 10 bases. CDR3 length equals 18 residues. Germline V gene data show CDR1 as MGHDK and CDR2 as SYGVNS. The trim removed 5 bases at V and 7 bases at J, leaving 16 bases unmatched. In nucleotides, the CDR3 is TGTGCCAGCAGTAATGGGGACAGGGGTACGCTATTAGGTGAAAAACTGTTTTTT. Its translation: CASSNGDRGTLLGEKLFF.

The chain couples TRBV7-9 to TRBJ2-1; 11 bases agree with TRBD1. The ends lost 5 bases at V and 7 bases at J; junction bases unmatched: 7. Germline loops: CDR1 SEHNR, CDR2 FQNEAQ (reference sequence). The CDR3 spans 15 residues. The CDR3 spells CASSPGTGGLNEQFF. The CDR3, as DNA: TGTGCCAGCAGCCCCGGGACAGGGGGGTTGAATGAGCAGTTCTTC.

This rearrangement joins TRBV27 to TRBJ2-7; 9 bases fit TRBD1. The CDR3 loop spans 15 amino acids. Looked up from germline, CDR1 is MNHEY and CDR2 is SMNVEV (reference sequence). The V segment lost 6 bases and the J segment 5 bases; nucleotides outside the gene matches: 11. CDR3 sequence: CASRTGTGSVHEQYF. The CDR3 nucleotides are TGTGCCAGCAGAACCGGGACAGGGTCTGTCCACGAGCAGTACTTC.

V usage is TRBV30 and J usage is TRBJ1-4; D not resolved. CDR1 and CDR2 from the germline V gene are GTSNPN and SVGIG (reference sequence). Trimming took 3 bases from V and 7 from J, leaving 12 bases between them. This CDR3 region has 13 residues. DNA for the CDR3: TGTGCCTGGAGGGCAGCAAGCGGTGAAAAACTGTTTTTT. Protein product: CAWRAASGEKLFF.

The chain combines TRBV11-1 with TRBJ1-2, with D maybe TRBD1 (5 bases). The CDR3 length is 12 residues. Between the trimmed V and J ends, which lost 4 bases and 5 bases, there was a span of 8 bases. The germline V gene encodes CDR1 SGHAT and CDR2 FQDESV (reference sequence). The CDR3 reads CASSYPGYGYTF. As DNA, the CDR3 is TGTGCCAGCAGCTACCCAGGGTATGGCTACACCTTC. Full variable domain (remainder filled in from reference TRBV11-1 and TRBJ1-2): EAEVAQSPRYKITEKSQAVAFWCDPISGHATLYWYRQILGQGPELLVQFQDESVVDDSQLPKDRFSAERLKGVDSTLKIQPAELGDSAMYLCASSYPGYGYTFGSGTRLTVV.

The rearrangement links TRBV6-4 to TRBJ1-6; maybe TRBD1 (6 bases). The germline V gene has CDR1 MRHNA and CDR2 SNTAGT. This CDR3 region has 18 residues. Trimming shortened V by 7 bases and J by 9 bases, and 28 bases separated the two germline ends. This CDR3 is CASTPGPGGGQGSSPLHF. CDR3 bases: TGTGCCAGCACCCCCGGGCCGGGGGGCGGGCAAGGGAGTTCACCCCTCCACTTT.

This clone came up a few times. The chain links TRBV7-6 to TRBJ2-7, with 7 bases fitting TRBD2. In germline, CDR1 is SGHVS, CDR2 FNYEAQ. The CDR3 extends over 15 amino acids. Trimming took 5 bases from V and 6 from J; bases not matched to a gene: 13. CDR3 residues: CASSQTGRSGGEQYF. In DNA form, the CDR3 reads TGTGCCAGCAGCCAAACCGGGAGGTCGGGAGGCGAGCAGTACTTC.

The V gene is TRBV19, the J gene TRBJ1-4; perhaps TRBD1 as D (6 bases). Germline CDR1 reads LNHDA; CDR2 reads SQIVND (reference sequence). This CDR3 contains 14 residues. Trimming shortened V by 7 bases and J by 8 bases, and 17 bases separated the two germline ends. CDR3: CASTHRAGTEKLFF. The DNA for the CDR3 is TGTGCCAGTACCCACAGGGCAGGGACGGAAAAACTGTTTTTT.

Only one count was recorded for this clone. The chain carries TRBV9 and TRBJ1-1; TRBD1 aligns across 10 bases. With 5 bases clipped from V and 6 bases from J, the junction kept 4 bases outside the gene matches. The germline V gene encodes CDR1 SGDLS and CDR2 YYNGEE. This CDR3 spans 13 amino acids. CDR3 sequence (DNA): TGTGCCAGCAGTGTGACAGGGGGCCCTGAAGCTTTCTTT. The encoded protein is CASSVTGGPEAFF.

The DNA for the CDR3 is TGTGCCAGCAGCATTGACCCTAGCGGGGGGGCCTACGAGCAGTACTTC. Translating it yields CASSIDPSGGAYEQYF. V usage is TRBV5-4 and J usage is TRBJ2-7; 12 nucleotides agree with TRBD2. Trimming at V came to 4 bases and at J to 2 bases, leaving 7 bases not matched to a gene. CDR3 length: 16 amino acids. Germline V gives CDR1 SGHNT, CDR2 YYREEE (reference sequence).

The chain has TRBV7-6 and TRBJ1-1; D is possibly TRBD1 (5 bases). This CDR3 spans 14 amino acids. Germline CDR1 is SGHVS and CDR2 is FNYEAQ. V was pared by 1 base and J by 7 bases, with 13 bases between. CDR3 DNA: TGTGCCAGCAGCTTAGGTAGAGGACAATATGAAGCTTTCTTT. This sequence encodes CASSLGRGQYEAFF.

This chain connects TRBV5-1 to TRBJ1-2, with a tentative D call TRBD1 (5 bases). V lost 0 bases, J lost 9 bases, and 24 bases lay in between. Germline-derived CDR1 and CDR2 are SGHRS and YFSETQ. The CDR3 runs 17 residues. The CDR3 DNA reads as TGCGCCAGCAGCTTGGATGGTGGAAGGGGTCCCAACGCCCGCTACACCTTC. It yields the protein CASSLDGGRGPNARYTF.

This clone qualifies as medium-sized (0.01 to 0.1%). The identical CDR3 is also encoded by other nucleotide sequences in the sample. V and J are TRBV12-3 or TRBV12-4 and TRBJ1-1, with D tentatively TRBD1 (5 bases). With 2 bases removed from V and 1 base from J, the gap between germline ends came to 5 bases. The CDR3 extends over 13 amino acids. CDR3 coding DNA: TGTGCCAGCAGTTTACAGGGGAACACTGAAGCTTTCTTT. Translation: CASSLQGNTEAFF.

The genes are TRBV6-5 and TRBJ2-7; TRBD2 might be the D (6 bases). The germline V and J ends were trimmed by 8 bases and 6 bases, with 14 bases remaining between them. This CDR3 has 12 amino acids. Germline CDR1 reads MNHEY; CDR2 reads SVGAGI. The CDR3 sequence is CASGRRDGEQYF. The DNA for the CDR3 is TGTGCCAGCGGGAGGCGGGACGGCGAGCAGTACTTC.

For the CDR3, the DNA is TGCGCCAGCAGCGGGGCCGGGACTGCCGCCTACGAGCAGTACTTC. Amino acid sequence: CASSGAGTAAYEQYF. The chain carries TRBV5-1 and TRBJ2-7; tentative D call: TRBD2 (6 bases). Germline V gene lookup returns CDR1 SGHRS and CDR2 YFSETQ. This CDR3 comprises 15 residues. V was trimmed by 4 bases and J by 2 bases, leaving 16 bases between them.

The rearrangement joins TRBV9 to TRBJ1-1; tentative D call: TRBD1 (5 bases). Trimming left V 0 bases short and J 6 bases short, with 9 bases between. The germline V gene encodes CDR1 SGDLS and CDR2 YYNGEE. CDR3 size: 13 residues. The CDR3 bases are TGTGCCAGCAGCGTAGCGGGGGTCGCTGAAGCTTTCTTT. Its translation is CASSVAGVAEAFF.

The chain recombines TRBV7-9 with TRBJ1-1, with 11 bases matching TRBD1. This CDR3 has 17 residues. Germline V gene data show CDR1 as SEHNR and CDR2 as FQNEAQ (reference sequence). The ends lost 3 bases at V and 3 bases at J; junction bases unmatched: 9. CDR3 amino acids: CASSFARTGGRHTEAFF. The CDR3 nucleotides are TGTGCCAGCAGCTTCGCCAGGACAGGGGGCCGGCACACTGAAGCTTTCTTT. The whole variable domain, filled in from reference TRBV7-9 and TRBJ1-1, reads DTGVSQNPRHKITKRGQNVTFRCDPISEHNRLYWYRQTLGQGPEFLTYFQNEAQLEKSRLLSDRFSAERPKGSFSTLEIQRTEQGDSAMYLCASSFARTGGRHTEAFFGQGTRLTVV.

The rearrangement uses TRBV3-1 (or the pseudogene TRBV3-2) and TRBJ1-6; D call uncertain. CDR1 is LGHDT, CDR2 YNNKEL, per germline (reference sequence). The V and J ends lost 1 base and 6 bases respectively, with 7 bases between them. This CDR3 region has 14 residues. Here the CDR3 DNA reads TGTGCCAGCAGCCAAGGAGGAAGTAATTCACCCCTCCACTTT. Residues: CASSQGGSNSPLHF.

The chain joins TRBV6-4 to TRBJ2-1; possibly TRBD1 for D (6 bases). CDR1 MRHNA and CDR2 SNTAGT come from the germline V gene. The CDR3 has 14 residues. Trimming removed 6 bases at V and 0 bases at J, with 9 bases between. As DNA, the CDR3 is TGTGCCAGCAGCAGGGGAAGCTCCTACAATGAGCAGTTCTTC. Translated: CASSRGSSYNEQFF.

The chain recombines TRBV5-1 with TRBJ2-1, with 7 bases matching TRBD2. The germline CDR1 and CDR2 sequences are SGHRS and YFSETQ. CDR3 size: 14 residues. Trimming took 4 bases from V and 1 from J; bases not matched to a gene: 2. The CDR3 bases are TGCGCCAGCAGCAGCGGGGTTTCCTACAATGAGCAGTTCTTC. Translation: CASSSGVSYNEQFF.

This sequence joins TRBV5-1 and TRBJ2-5; TRBD2 aligns across 10 bases. Germline CDR1 and CDR2: SGHRS and YFSETQ. There are 16 residues in the CDR3. Germline trimming cut 7 bases from V and 5 bases from J; bases unmatched to any gene: 14. DNA for the CDR3: TGCGCCAGCTCGAAGGAGCTAGCGGGGGAGGGGGAGACCCAGTACTTC. As protein: CASSKELAGEGETQYF.